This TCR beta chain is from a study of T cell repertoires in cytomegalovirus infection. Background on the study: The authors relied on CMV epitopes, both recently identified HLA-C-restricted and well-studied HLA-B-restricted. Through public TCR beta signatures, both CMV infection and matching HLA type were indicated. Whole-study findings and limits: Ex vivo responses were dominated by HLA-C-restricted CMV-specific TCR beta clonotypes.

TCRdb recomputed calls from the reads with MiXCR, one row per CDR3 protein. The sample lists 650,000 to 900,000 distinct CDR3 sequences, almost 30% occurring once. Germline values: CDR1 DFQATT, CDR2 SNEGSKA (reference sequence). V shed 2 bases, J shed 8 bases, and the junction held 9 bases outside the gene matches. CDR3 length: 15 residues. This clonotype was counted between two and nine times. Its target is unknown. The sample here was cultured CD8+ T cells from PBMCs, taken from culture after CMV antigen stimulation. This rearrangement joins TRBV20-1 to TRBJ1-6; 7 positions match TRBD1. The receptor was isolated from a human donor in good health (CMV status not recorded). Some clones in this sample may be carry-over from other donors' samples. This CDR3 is CSARNRQGVDSPLHF. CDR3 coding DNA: TGCAGTGCTAGAAACCGACAGGGCGTTGATTCACCCCTCCACTTT.